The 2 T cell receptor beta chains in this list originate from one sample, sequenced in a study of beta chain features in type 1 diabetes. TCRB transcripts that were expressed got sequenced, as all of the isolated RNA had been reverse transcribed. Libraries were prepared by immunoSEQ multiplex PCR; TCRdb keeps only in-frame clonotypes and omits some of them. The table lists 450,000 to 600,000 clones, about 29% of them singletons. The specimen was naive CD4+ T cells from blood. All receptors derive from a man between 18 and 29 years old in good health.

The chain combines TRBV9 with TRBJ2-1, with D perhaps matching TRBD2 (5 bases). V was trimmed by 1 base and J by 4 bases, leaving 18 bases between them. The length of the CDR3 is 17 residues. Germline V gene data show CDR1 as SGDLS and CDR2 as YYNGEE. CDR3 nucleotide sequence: TGTGCCAGCAGCGTAACCGCGAGCGGAGCACTTTACAATGAGCAGTTCTTC. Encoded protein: CASSVTASGALYNEQFF.

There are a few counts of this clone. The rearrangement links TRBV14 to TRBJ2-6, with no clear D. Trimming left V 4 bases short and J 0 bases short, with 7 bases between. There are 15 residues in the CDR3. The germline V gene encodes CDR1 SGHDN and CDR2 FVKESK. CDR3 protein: CASSPLPSGANVLTF. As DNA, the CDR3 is TGTGCCAGCAGCCCGCTGCCCTCTGGGGCCAACGTCCTGACTTTC. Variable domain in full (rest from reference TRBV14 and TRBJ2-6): EAGVTQFPSHSVIEKGQTVTLRCDPISGHDNLYWYRRVMGKEIKFLLHFVKESKQDESGMPNNRFLAERTGGTYSTLKVQPAELEDSGVYFCASSPLPSGANVLTFGAGSRLTVL.